The rows below give T cell receptor beta chains drawn from one sample of a study of radiotherapy plus CTLA-4 blockade in lung cancer. Profiled with immunoSEQ multiplex PCR; TCRdb holds only in-frame clones, not every one. The data show 80,000 to 100,000 clones, with roughly 79% seen just once and around 3% held by the top ten. Sequencing was performed on peripheral blood, taken from a patient treated with radiotherapy plus ipilimumab. The receptors shown here come from a human donor with non-small cell lung cancer who had a partial response to radiotherapy plus ipilimumab. Some clones in this sample may be carry-over from other donors' samples. Each CDR3 is given with its conserved first and last residue. Each record gives: V gene, clone size, D gene, CDR3 length, J gene, CDR3 protein, CDR3 DNA. D genes are given only for firm matches. Only part of the rows carry a size: once, few, many, or a class if the clone is expanded.

V: TRBV5-1
size: NA
D: NA
length: 14
J: TRBJ2-3
CDR3: CASSLVGREDTQYF
DNA: TGCGCCAGCAGCTTGGTGGGCAGGGAAGATACGCAGTATTTT

V: TRBV29-1
size: NA
D: NA
length: 12
J: TRBJ2-3
CDR3: CSVEDFTDTQYF
DNA: TGCAGCGTTGAAGACTTCACAGATACGCAGTATTTT

V: TRBV5-1
size: NA
D: NA
length: 14
J: TRBJ2-6
CDR3: CASTDPSGANVLTF
DNA: TGCGCCAGTACAGATCCCTCTGGGGCCAACGTCCTGACTTTC

V: TRBV28
size: NA
D: NA
length: 15
J: TRBJ2-2
CDR3: CASSFRTGWTGELFF
DNA: TGTGCCAGCAGTTTTCGTACAGGGTGGACCGGGGAGCTGTTTTTT

V: TRBV27
size: NA
D: TRBD2
length: 16
J: TRBJ2-1
CDR3: CASSSPSSGHHNEQFF
DNA: TGTGCCAGCAGTTCCCCCTCTAGCGGACACCACAATGAGCAGTTCTTC

V: TRBV6-1
size: NA
D: NA
length: 15
J: TRBJ1-2
CDR3: CASSAGSGQPYGYTF
DNA: TGTGCCAGCAGTGCGGGTTCAGGACAGCCCTATGGCTACACCTTC

V: TRBV27
size: NA
D: NA
length: 16
J: TRBJ2-3
CDR3: CASSFVVSGSTDTQYF
DNA: TGTGCCAGCAGTTTCGTGGTTAGCGGAAGCACAGATACGCAGTATTTT

V: TRBV5-6
size: few
D: NA
length: 14
J: TRBJ1-4
CDR3: CASSLGRTNEKLFF
DNA: TGTGCCAGCAGCTTGGGGAGAACTAATGAAAAACTGTTTTTT

V: TRBV11-3
size: NA
D: TRBD2
length: 18
J: TRBJ2-1
CDR3: CASSLAQLAGGLNDEQFF
DNA: TGTGCCAGCAGCTTAGCTCAGCTAGCGGGGGGGCTGAACGATGAGCAGTTCTTC

V: TRBV28
size: NA
D: TRBD2
length: 15
J: TRBJ2-1
CDR3: CASQNLGRAYDEQFF
DNA: TGTGCCAGCCAAAACCTCGGGAGGGCCTACGATGAGCAGTTCTTC

V: TRBV20-1
size: NA
D: NA
length: 10
J: TRBJ2-3
CDR3: CSAITKAQYF
DNA: TGCAGTGCTATAACTAAAGCGCAGTATTTT

V: TRBV7-9
size: NA
D: NA
length: 15
J: TRBJ2-7
CDR3: CASSLGGQGKYEQYF
DNA: TGTGCCAGCAGCTTAGGTGGGCAGGGCAAGTACGAGCAGTACTTC

V: TRBV10-2
size: few
D: TRBD1
length: 14
J: TRBJ1-2
CDR3: CASASTGVGYGYTF
DNA: TGCGCCAGCGCCTCGACAGGGGTGGGCTATGGCTACACCTTC

V: TRBV6-5
size: NA
D: NA
length: 15
J: TRBJ2-7
CDR3: CASRRPENRDYEQYF
DNA: TGTGCCAGCAGACGGCCCGAGAACCGGGACTACGAGCAGTACTTC

V: TRBV19
size: NA
D: NA
length: 16
J: TRBJ1-5
CDR3: CASSLAASYSNQPQHF
DNA: TGTGCCAGTAGTTTGGCGGCCAGCTATAGCAATCAGCCCCAGCATTTT

V: TRBV28
size: NA
D: NA
length: 13
J: TRBJ2-5
CDR3: CASTTRYQETQYF
DNA: TGTGCCAGCACAACAAGATACCAAGAGACCCAGTACTTC

V: TRBV5-1
size: NA
D: TRBD2
length: 21
J: TRBJ2-1
CDR3: CASSFPRTSGIYSSSYNEQFF
DNA: TGCGCCAGCAGCTTTCCCCGCACTAGCGGGATATACTCAAGCTCCTACAATGAGCAGTTCTTC

V: TRBV2
size: NA
D: TRBD1
length: 15
J: TRBJ2-5
CDR3: CASRTTGGSQETQYF
DNA: TGTGCCAGCAGGACCACAGGGGGCTCCCAAGAGACCCAGTACTTC

V: TRBV6-5
size: NA
D: NA
length: 13
J: TRBJ1-1
CDR3: CASNLRPGPGAFF
DNA: TGTGCCAGCAACTTACGCCCAGGGCCAGGAGCTTTCTTT

V: TRBV6-4
size: few
D: NA
length: 13
J: TRBJ1-2
CDR3: CASREGLGHGYTF
DNA: TGTGCCAGCAGGGAGGGGCTTGGGCATGGCTACACCTTC

V: TRBV28
size: NA
D: NA
length: 17
J: TRBJ1-3
CDR3: CASSLLDPRVSGNTIYF
DNA: TGTGCCAGCAGTCTCCTGGACCCCAGGGTATCCGGAAACACCATATATTTT

V: TRBV6-5
size: NA
D: TRBD1
length: 13
J: TRBJ1-3
CDR3: CASSYNRGDTIYF
DNA: TGTGCCAGCAGTTACAACAGGGGAGACACCATATATTTT

V: TRBV4-2
size: NA
D: NA
length: 14
J: TRBJ2-1
CDR3: CASSQEARRNEQFF
DNA: TGTGCCAGCAGCCAAGAAGCCAGGCGCAATGAGCAGTTCTTC

V: TRBV19
size: NA
D: TRBD1
length: 14
J: TRBJ2-7
CDR3: CASSTQGDSYEQYF
DNA: TGTGCCAGTAGTACACAGGGGGACTCCTACGAGCAGTACTTC

V: TRBV7-3
size: NA
D: TRBD2
length: 13
J: TRBJ2-7
CDR3: CASSPGGSYEQYF
DNA: TGTGCCAGCAGCCCGGGGGGTTCCTACGAGCAGTACTTC

V: TRBV25-1
size: NA
D: NA
length: 16
J: TRBJ2-1
CDR3: CASSAPGSGAYNEQFF
DNA: TGTGCCAGCAGTGCTCCGGGTAGCGGAGCGTACAATGAGCAGTTCTTC

V: TRBV9
size: NA
D: NA
length: 12
J: TRBJ2-5
CDR3: CASSGPGLGQYF
DNA: TGTGCCAGCAGCGGCCCGGGACTTGGCCAGTACTTC

V: TRBV6-1
size: NA
D: TRBD2
length: 14
J: TRBJ2-1
CDR3: CASSTSGSFHEQFF
DNA: TGTGCCTCATCCACTAGCGGGAGTTTCCATGAGCAGTTCTTC

V: TRBV6-5
size: few
D: NA
length: 16
J: TRBJ1-2
CDR3: CASSYYSSDSYYGYTF
DNA: TGTGCCAGCAGTTACTATTCCTCAGACAGCTACTATGGCTACACCTTC

V: TRBV5-1
size: few
D: NA
length: 11
J: TRBJ1-1
CDR3: CASSSYTEAFF
DNA: TGCGCCAGCAGCTCATACACTGAAGCTTTCTTT

V: TRBV2
size: NA
D: TRBD2
length: 17
J: TRBJ2-7
CDR3: CASSAKLAGGRTYEQYF
DNA: TGTGCCAGCAGTGCCAAACTAGCGGGGGGGCGAACCTACGAGCAGTACTTC

V: TRBV5-1
size: NA
D: NA
length: 16
J: TRBJ2-7
CDR3: CASSLAWRGLSYEQYF
DNA: TGCGCCAGCAGCTTGGCCTGGAGGGGGCTCTCCTACGAGCAGTACTTC

V: TRBV7-2
size: NA
D: TRBD2
length: 16
J: TRBJ2-7
CDR3: CASSPSASGSIYEQYF
DNA: TGTGCCAGCAGCCCATCGGCTAGCGGGTCCATCTACGAGCAGTACTTC

V: TRBV5-8
size: NA
D: NA
length: 14
J: TRBJ2-7
CDR3: CASSLEPLGSEQYF
DNA: TGTGCCAGCAGCTTGGAGCCACTAGGTAGCGAGCAGTACTTC

V: TRBV19
size: NA
D: NA
length: 12
J: TRBJ1-2
CDR3: CASTGEHYGYTF
DNA: TGTGCCAGTACAGGGGAACACTATGGCTACACCTTC

V: TRBV6-6
size: NA
D: TRBD1
length: 15
J: TRBJ1-1
CDR3: CASRTPQGLNTEAFF
DNA: TGTGCCAGCAGGACGCCACAGGGGCTGAACACTGAAGCTTTCTTT

V: TRBV7-3
size: NA
D: TRBD2
length: 13
J: TRBJ2-7
CDR3: CASSPGLAGVQYF
DNA: TGTGCCAGCAGCCCCGGACTAGCGGGAGTGCAGTACTTC

V: TRBV6-6
size: NA
D: NA
length: 12
J: TRBJ1-4
CDR3: CASSYTGKGLFF
DNA: TGTGCCAGCAGTTACACCGGGAAGGGACTGTTTTTT

V: TRBV7-8
size: NA
D: NA
length: 17
J: TRBJ2-3
CDR3: CASSLVGGEVVPDTQYF
DNA: TGTGCCAGCAGCCTGGTAGGGGGTGAGGTAGTCCCAGATACGCAGTATTTT

V: TRBV7-8
size: few
D: NA
length: 14
J: TRBJ2-5
CDR3: CASSPRRGQETQYF
DNA: TGTGCCAGCAGCCCGCGGAGGGGCCAAGAGACCCAGTACTTC

V: TRBV5-1
size: few
D: NA
length: 16
J: TRBJ2-3
CDR3: CASSPGGRSSTDTQYF
DNA: TGCGCCAGCAGCCCCGGCGGGCGGTCGTCCACAGATACGCAGTATTTT

V: TRBV4-1
size: NA
D: NA
length: 13
J: TRBJ2-3
CDR3: CASSQLYGDTQYF
DNA: TGCGCCAGCAGCCAGTTATACGGAGATACGCAGTATTTT

V: TRBV29-1
size: NA
D: TRBD1
length: 14
J: TRBJ2-2
CDR3: CSVKDDRGTGELFF
DNA: TGCAGCGTAAAGGACGACAGGGGCACCGGGGAGCTGTTTTTT

V: TRBV7-8
size: NA
D: NA
length: 14
J: TRBJ2-7
CDR3: CASSLAGFSYEQYF
DNA: TGTGCCAGCAGCTTAGCCGGGTTCTCCTACGAGCAGTACTTC

V: TRBV4-2
size: NA
D: NA
length: 13
J: TRBJ1-5
CDR3: CASSPSPDQPQHF
DNA: TGTGCCAGCAGTCCTAGTCCAGATCAGCCCCAGCATTTT

V: TRBV5-1
size: once
D: TRBD1
length: 14
J: TRBJ1-5
CDR3: CASSAGGKNQPQHF
DNA: TGCGCCAGCAGCGCAGGGGGGAAGAATCAGCCCCAGCATTTT

V: TRBV5-1
size: NA
D: NA
length: 16
J: TRBJ2-3
CDR3: CASSLGGGPLTDTQYF
DNA: TGCGCCAGCAGCTTGGGTGGAGGGCCCCTCACAGATACGCAGTATTTT

V: TRBV6-1
size: once
D: NA
length: 15
J: TRBJ2-7
CDR3: CASSTTTESSYEQYF
DNA: TGTGCCAGCAGTACCACGACAGAAAGCTCCTACGAGCAGTACTTC

V: TRBV28
size: NA
D: NA
length: 15
J: TRBJ2-1
CDR3: CASSLVGGGRNEQFF
DNA: TGTGCCAGCAGCCTAGTTGGGGGCGGGCGGAATGAGCAGTTCTTC

V: TRBV7-2
size: few
D: NA
length: 11
J: TRBJ2-7
CDR3: CASSPSYEQYF
DNA: TGTGCCAGCAGCCCCTCGTACGAGCAGTACTTC

V: TRBV29-1
size: NA
D: TRBD1
length: 12
J: TRBJ1-1
CDR3: CSVGTGNTEAFF
DNA: TGCAGCGTAGGGACAGGGAACACTGAAGCTTTCTTT

V: TRBV19
size: once
D: NA
length: 12
J: TRBJ1-1
CDR3: CASSPGYTEAFF
DNA: TGTGCCAGTAGTCCGGGGTACACTGAAGCTTTCTTT

V: TRBV5-1
size: NA
D: NA
length: 15
J: TRBJ2-3
CDR3: CASSLGGTDGDTQYF
DNA: TGCGCCAGCAGCTTGGGCGGTACGGATGGGGATACGCAGTATTTT

V: TRBV11-2
size: once
D: NA
length: 13
J: TRBJ1-1
CDR3: CASSPRLNTEAFF
DNA: TGTGCCAGCAGCCCGCGACTTAACACTGAAGCTTTCTTT

V: TRBV5-5
size: few
D: TRBD1
length: 14
J: TRBJ1-2
CDR3: CASSMEGARYGYTF
DNA: TGTGCCAGCAGCATGGAGGGGGCACGCTATGGCTACACCTTC